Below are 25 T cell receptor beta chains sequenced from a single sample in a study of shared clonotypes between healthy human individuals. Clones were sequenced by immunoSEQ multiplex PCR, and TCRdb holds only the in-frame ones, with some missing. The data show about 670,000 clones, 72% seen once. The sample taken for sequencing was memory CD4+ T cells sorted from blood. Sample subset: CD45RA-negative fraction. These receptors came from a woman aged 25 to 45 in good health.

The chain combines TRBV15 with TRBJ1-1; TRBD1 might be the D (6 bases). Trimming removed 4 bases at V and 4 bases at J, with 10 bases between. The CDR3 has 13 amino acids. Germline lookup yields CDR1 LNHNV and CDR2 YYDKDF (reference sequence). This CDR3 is CATSNYRATEAFF. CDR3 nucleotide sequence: TGTGCCACCAGCAACTACAGGGCCACTGAAGCTTTCTTT. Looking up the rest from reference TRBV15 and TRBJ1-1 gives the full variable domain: DAMVIQNPRYQVTQFGKPVTLSCSQTLNHNVMYWYQQKSSQAPKLLFHYYDKDFNNEADTPDNFQSRRPNTSFCFLDIRSPGLGDTAMYLCATSNYRATEAFFGQGTRLTVV.

CDR3 amino acids: CASLAGQDRNTIYF. CDR3 in DNA: TGTGCCAGCTTAGCGGGACAGGACAGAAACACCATATATTTT. The chain has TRBV28 and TRBJ1-3; TRBD1 aligns across 8 bases. There are 14 residues in the CDR3. The germline gives CDR1 MDHEN, CDR2 SYDVKM. V lost 8 bases and J lost 5; bases outside the gene matches: 8.

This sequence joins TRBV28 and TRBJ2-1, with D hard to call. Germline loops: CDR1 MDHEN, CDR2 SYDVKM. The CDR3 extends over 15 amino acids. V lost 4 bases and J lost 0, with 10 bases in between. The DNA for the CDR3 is TGTGCCAGCAGTTCATGGGGTACCTCCTACAATGAGCAGTTCTTC. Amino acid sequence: CASSSWGTSYNEQFF. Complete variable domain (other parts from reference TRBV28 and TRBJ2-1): DVKVTQSSRYLVKRTGEKVFLECVQDMDHENMFWYRQDPGLGLRLIYFSYDVKMKEKGDIPEGYSVSREKKERFSLILESASTNQTSMYLCASSSWGTSYNEQFFGPGTRLTVL.

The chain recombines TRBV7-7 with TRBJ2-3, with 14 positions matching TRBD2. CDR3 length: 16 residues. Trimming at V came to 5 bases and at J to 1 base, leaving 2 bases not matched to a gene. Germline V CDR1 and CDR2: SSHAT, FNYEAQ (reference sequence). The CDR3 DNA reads TGTGCCAGCAGCAAGGGACTAGCGGGAGGCACAGATACGCAGTATTTT. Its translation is CASSKGLAGGTDTQYF.

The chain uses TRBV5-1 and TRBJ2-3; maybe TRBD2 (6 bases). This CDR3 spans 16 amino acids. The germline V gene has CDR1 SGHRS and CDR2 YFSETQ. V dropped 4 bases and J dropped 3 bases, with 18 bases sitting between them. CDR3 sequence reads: CASSLRSAGGTDTQYF. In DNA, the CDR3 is TGCGCCAGCAGCCTGAGGTCCGCCGGGGGTACAGATACGCAGTATTTT.

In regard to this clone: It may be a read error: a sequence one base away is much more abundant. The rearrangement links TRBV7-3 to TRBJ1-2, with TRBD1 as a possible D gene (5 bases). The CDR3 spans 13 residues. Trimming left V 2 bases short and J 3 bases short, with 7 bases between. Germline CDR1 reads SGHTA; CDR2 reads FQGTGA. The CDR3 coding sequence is TGTGCCAGCAGCTTACAGGGAGACTATGGCTACACCTTC. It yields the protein CASSLQGDYGYTF. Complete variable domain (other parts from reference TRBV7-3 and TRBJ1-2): GAGVSQTPSNKVTEKGKYVELRCDPISGHTALYWYRQSLGQGPEFLIYFQGTGAADDSGLPNDRFFAVRPEGSVSTLKIQRTERGDSAVYLCASSLQGDYGYTFGSGTRLTVV.

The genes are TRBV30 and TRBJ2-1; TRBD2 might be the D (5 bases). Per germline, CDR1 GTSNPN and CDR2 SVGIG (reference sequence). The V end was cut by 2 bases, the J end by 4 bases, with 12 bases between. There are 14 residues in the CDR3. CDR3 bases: TGTGCCTGGAGTACTAGGGTGGGATACAATGAGCAGTTCTTC. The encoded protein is CAWSTRVGYNEQFF.

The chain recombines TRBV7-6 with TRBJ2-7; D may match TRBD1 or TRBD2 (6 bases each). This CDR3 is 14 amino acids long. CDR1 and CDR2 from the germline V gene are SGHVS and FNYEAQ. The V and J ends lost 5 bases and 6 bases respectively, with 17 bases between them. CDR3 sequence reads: CASSTRQVGGEQYF. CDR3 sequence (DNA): TGTGCCAGCAGCACCAGACAGGTGGGGGGCGAGCAGTACTTC. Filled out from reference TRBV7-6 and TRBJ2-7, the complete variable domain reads GAGVSQSPRYKVTKRGQDVALRCDPISGHVSLYWYRQALGQGPEFLTYFNYEAQQDKSGLPNDRFSAERPEGSISTLTIQRTEQRDSAMYRCASSTRQVGGEQYFGPGTRLTVT.

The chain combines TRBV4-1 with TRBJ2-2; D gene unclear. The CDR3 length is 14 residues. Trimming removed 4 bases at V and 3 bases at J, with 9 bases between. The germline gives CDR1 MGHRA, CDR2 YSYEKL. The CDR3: CASSPRTDTGELFF. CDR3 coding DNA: TGCGCCAGCAGCCCACGGACGGACACCGGGGAGCTGTTTTTT.

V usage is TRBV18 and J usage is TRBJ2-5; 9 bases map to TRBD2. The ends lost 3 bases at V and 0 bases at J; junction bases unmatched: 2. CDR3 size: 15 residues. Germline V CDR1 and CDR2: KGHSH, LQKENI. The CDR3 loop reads CASSPREGNQETQYF. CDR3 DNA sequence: TGTGCCAGCTCACCGCGGGAGGGGAACCAAGAGACCCAGTACTTC. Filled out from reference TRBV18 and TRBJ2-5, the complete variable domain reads NAGVMQNPRHLVRRRGQEARLRCSPMKGHSHVYWYRQLPEEGLKFMVYLQKENIIDESGMPKERFSAEFPKEGPSILRIQQVVRGDSAAYFCASSPREGNQETQYFGPGTRLLVL.

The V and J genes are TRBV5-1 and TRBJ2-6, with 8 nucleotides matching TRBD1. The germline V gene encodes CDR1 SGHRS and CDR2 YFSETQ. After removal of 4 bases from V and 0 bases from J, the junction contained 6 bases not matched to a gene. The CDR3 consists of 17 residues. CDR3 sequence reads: CASSPQGDLSGANVLTF. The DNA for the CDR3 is TGCGCCAGCAGCCCACAGGGGGACCTCTCTGGGGCCAACGTCCTGACTTTC.

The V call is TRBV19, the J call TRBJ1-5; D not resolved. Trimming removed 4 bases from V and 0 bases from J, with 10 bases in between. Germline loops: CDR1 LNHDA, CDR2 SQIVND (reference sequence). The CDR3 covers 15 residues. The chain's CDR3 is CASSSTVYSNQPQHF. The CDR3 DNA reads TGTGCCAGTAGTAGTACAGTCTATAGCAATCAGCCCCAGCATTTT. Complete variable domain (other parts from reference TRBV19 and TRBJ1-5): DGGITQSPKYLFRKEGQNVTLSCEQNLNHDAMYWYRQDPGQGLRLIYYSQIVNDFQKGDIAEGYSVSREKKESFPLTVTSAQKNPTAFYLCASSSTVYSNQPQHFGDGTRLSIL.

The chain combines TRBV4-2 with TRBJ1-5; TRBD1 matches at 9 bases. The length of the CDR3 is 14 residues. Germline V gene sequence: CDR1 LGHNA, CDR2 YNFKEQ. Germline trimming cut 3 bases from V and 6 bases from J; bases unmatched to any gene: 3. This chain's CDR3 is CASSHLDRGQPQHF. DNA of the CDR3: TGTGCCAGCAGCCACCTGGACAGGGGTCAGCCCCAGCATTTT.

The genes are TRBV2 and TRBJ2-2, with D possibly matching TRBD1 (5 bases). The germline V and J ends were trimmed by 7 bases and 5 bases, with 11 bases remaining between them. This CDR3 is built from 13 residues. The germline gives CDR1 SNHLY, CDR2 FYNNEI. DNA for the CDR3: TGTGCCAGCACTAGGGGCCTTACCGGGGAGCTGTTTTTT. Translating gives CASTRGLTGELFF.

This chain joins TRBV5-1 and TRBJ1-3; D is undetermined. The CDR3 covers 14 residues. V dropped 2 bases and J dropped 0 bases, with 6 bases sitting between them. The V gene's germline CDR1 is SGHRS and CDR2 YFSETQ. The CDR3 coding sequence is TGCGCCAGCAGCTTTGGGAGCTCTGGAAACACCATATATTTT. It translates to CASSFGSSGNTIYF.

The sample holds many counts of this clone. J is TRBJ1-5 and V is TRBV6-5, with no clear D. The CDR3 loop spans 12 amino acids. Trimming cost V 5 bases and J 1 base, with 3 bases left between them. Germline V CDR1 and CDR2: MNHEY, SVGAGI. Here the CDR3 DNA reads TGTGCCAGCAGTAAAAGCAATCAGCCCCAGCATTTT. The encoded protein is CASSKSNQPQHF.

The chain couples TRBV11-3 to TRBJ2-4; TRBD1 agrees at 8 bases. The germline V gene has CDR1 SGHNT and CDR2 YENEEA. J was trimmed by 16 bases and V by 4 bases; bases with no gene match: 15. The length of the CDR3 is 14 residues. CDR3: CASSSGQETSPVYF. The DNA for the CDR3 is TGTGCCAGCAGCTCGGGACAGGAAACATCCCCCGTATACTTC.

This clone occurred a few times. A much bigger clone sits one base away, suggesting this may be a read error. The chain's CDR3 is CASSLPNSEAFF. The CDR3 bases are TGTGCCAGCAGCTTACCGAACAGTGAAGCTTTCTTT. J is TRBJ1-1 and V is TRBV7-9, with D uncertain. The V gene's germline CDR1 is SEHNR and CDR2 FQNEAQ (reference sequence). This CDR3 is built from 12 residues.

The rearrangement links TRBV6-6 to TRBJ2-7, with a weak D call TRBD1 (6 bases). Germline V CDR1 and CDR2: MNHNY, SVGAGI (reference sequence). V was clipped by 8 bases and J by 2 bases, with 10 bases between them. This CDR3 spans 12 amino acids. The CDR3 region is CASGTHTYEQYF. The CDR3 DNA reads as TGTGCCAGCGGGACACACACCTACGAGCAGTACTTC.

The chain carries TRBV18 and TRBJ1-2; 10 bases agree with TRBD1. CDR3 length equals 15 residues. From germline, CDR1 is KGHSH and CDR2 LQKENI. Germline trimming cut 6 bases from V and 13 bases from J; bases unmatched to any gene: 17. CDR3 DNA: TGTGCCAGCTCGCCTGGGACAGGGGAACCACCGGGGGGCACCTTC. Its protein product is CASSPGTGEPPGGTF.

CDR3 DNA sequence: TGTGCCATCAGTGATTGGAGTGATGAGCAGTTCTTC. It is translated as CAISDWSDEQFF. The gene calls are TRBV10-3 and TRBJ2-1; D is ambiguous. CDR3 length: 12 amino acids. Trimming took 3 bases from V and 8 from J, leaving 8 bases between them. The V gene's germline CDR1 is ENHRY and CDR2 SYGVKD.

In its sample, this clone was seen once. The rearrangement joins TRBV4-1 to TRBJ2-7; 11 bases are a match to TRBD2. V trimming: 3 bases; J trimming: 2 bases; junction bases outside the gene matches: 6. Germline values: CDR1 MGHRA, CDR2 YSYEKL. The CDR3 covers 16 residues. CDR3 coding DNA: TGCGCCAGCAGCCAGGCCCCTAGCGGGGGGACCTACGAGCAGTACTTC. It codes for CASSQAPSGGTYEQYF.

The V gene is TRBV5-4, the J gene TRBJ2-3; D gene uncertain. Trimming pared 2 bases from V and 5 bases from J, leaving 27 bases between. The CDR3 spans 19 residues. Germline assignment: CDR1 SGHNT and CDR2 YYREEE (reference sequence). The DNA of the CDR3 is TGTGCCAGCAGCTTTTCAGTACTACGGCACCCCTCTGTTAAAGATACGCAGTATTTT. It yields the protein CASSFSVLRHPSVKDTQYF. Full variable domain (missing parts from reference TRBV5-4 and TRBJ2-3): ETGVTQSPTHLIKTRGQQVTLRCSSQSGHNTVSWYQQALGQGPQFIFQYYREEENGRGNFPPRFSGLQFPNYSSELNVNALELDDSALYLCASSFSVLRHPSVKDTQYFGPGTRLTVL.

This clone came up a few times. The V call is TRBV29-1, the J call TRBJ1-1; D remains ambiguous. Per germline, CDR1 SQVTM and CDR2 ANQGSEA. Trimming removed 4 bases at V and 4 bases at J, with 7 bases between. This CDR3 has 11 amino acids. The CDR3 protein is CSVVSSTEAFF. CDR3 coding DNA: TGCAGCGTTGTATCGAGCACTGAAGCTTTCTTT.

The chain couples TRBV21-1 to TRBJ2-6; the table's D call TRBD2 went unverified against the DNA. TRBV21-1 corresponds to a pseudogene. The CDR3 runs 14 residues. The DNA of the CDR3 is TGTGCCCCGAGGCGGCGCTCTGGGGCCAACGTCCTGACTTTC. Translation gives CAPRRRSGANVLTF.